One sample yielded the 15 T cell receptor beta chains listed below, sequenced in a study of shared clonotypes between healthy human individuals. The repertoire was sequenced with immunoSEQ multiplex PCR; TCRdb's copy has only in-frame clones and lacks some. Of about 2 million clones listed, less than 95% are singletons. Only CD45RO-negative cells positively selected for CCR7 counted as naive CD8 cells, so terminally differentiated effector memory CD45RA+ cells were excluded. The material sequenced was naive CD8+ T cells sorted from blood. All receptors derive from a man between 18 and 35 years old in good health.

This clone was seen a single time. The chain couples TRBV13 to TRBJ2-3, with D possibly being TRBD2 (5 bases). This CDR3 has 15 amino acids. Germline CDR1 is PRHDT and CDR2 is FYEKMQ (reference sequence). Between the trimmed V and J ends, which lost 4 bases and 3 bases, there was a span of 14 bases. Here the CDR3 DNA reads TGTGCCAGCAGCTCGCCGAAGGGCGGGACAGATACGCAGTATTTT. This translates into CASSSPKGGTDTQYF.

The rearrangement links TRBV5-1 to TRBJ2-1; D is uncertain. CDR1 and CDR2 (germline): SGHRS, YFSETQ. This CDR3 comprises 14 residues. With 2 bases removed from V and 3 bases from J, the gap between germline ends came to 9 bases. CDR3 coding DNA: TGCGCCAGCAGCTTACCCGATGGCTACAATGAGCAGTTCTTC. It encodes CASSLPDGYNEQFF. The full variable domain, in which reference TRBV5-1 and TRBJ2-1 provide the parts outside the CDR3, is KAGVTQTPRYLIKTRGQQVTLSCSPISGHRSVSWYQQTPGQGLQFLFEYFSETQRNKGNFPGRFSGRQFSNSRSEMNVSTLELGDSALYLCASSLPDGYNEQFFGPGTRLTVL.

This clone has only one observation. The V call is TRBV10-1, the J call TRBJ1-2; D unclear. The CDR3 has 12 amino acids. V lost 6 bases and J 1 base, leaving 6 bases between the germline ends. Per germline, CDR1 WNHNN and CDR2 SYGVQD (reference sequence). CDR3 DNA: TGCGCCAGCAGACGGATTAACTATGGCTACACCTTC. Its translation: CASRRINYGYTF.

The chain couples TRBV7-9 to TRBJ2-7, with 9 bases identical to TRBD2. CDR1 and CDR2 from the germline V gene are SEHNR and FQNEAQ (reference sequence). Trimming cost V 10 bases and J 2 bases; bases outside gene matches: 15. The CDR3 covers 16 residues. The CDR3 reads CANEESGAGGTYEQYF. The CDR3 region has the DNA TGTGCCAACGAAGAGTCGGGGGCGGGAGGGACCTACGAGCAGTACTTC.

This clone was seen a single time. The CDR3 loop is CASSLATGGPYEQYF. For the CDR3, the DNA is TGTGCCAGCAGCTTAGCGACGGGGGGGCCCTACGAGCAGTACTTC. V gene TRBV7-9 combines with J gene TRBJ2-7; 8 bases map to TRBD2. The CDR3 extends over 15 amino acids. CDR1 and CDR2 (germline): SEHNR, FQNEAQ (reference sequence). V trimming: 0 bases; J trimming: 2 bases; junction bases outside the gene matches: 3.

This clone appeared a single time. The chain couples TRBV9 to TRBJ2-3; D might be TRBD2 (6 bases). The germline V gene encodes CDR1 SGDLS and CDR2 YYNGEE. Trimming pared 3 bases from V and 4 bases from J, leaving 18 bases between. CDR3 length: 16 amino acids. The CDR3 region is CASSDGGRTIPDTQYF. As DNA, the CDR3 is TGTGCCAGCAGCGATGGGGGTAGGACTATCCCAGATACGCAGTATTTT.

DNA of the CDR3: TGCGCCAGCAGCCAAGTGGACAGGCTACTTGGCGAGCAGTACTTC. Translating it yields CASSQVDRLLGEQYF. This rearrangement joins TRBV4-1 to TRBJ2-7, with 7 bases that match TRBD1. The CDR3 is 15 residues long. The germline CDR1 and CDR2 sequences are MGHRA and YSYEKL. V lost 1 base and J lost 6; bases outside the gene matches: 9.

The chain uses TRBV15 and TRBJ2-1; the match to TRBD1 covers 8 bases. Per germline, CDR1 LNHNV and CDR2 YYDKDF (reference sequence). The CDR3 sequence is 15 residues long. The V segment lost 4 bases and the J segment 4 bases; nucleotides outside the gene matches: 6. Here the CDR3 reads CATSTNRGDYNEQFF. Written as DNA, the CDR3 is TGTGCCACCAGCACCAACAGGGGGGATTACAATGAGCAGTTCTTC. The full variable domain, with the rest looked up from reference TRBV15 and TRBJ2-1, is DAMVIQNPRYQVTQFGKPVTLSCSQTLNHNVMYWYQQKSSQAPKLLFHYYDKDFNNEADTPDNFQSRRPNTSFCFLDIRSPGLGDTAMYLCATSTNRGDYNEQFFGPGTRLTVL.

This chain links TRBV28 with TRBJ1-1; perhaps TRBD1 as D (5 bases). V shed 2 bases and J shed 1 base, with 14 bases lying between them. This CDR3 is built from 16 residues. Germline assignment: CDR1 MDHEN and CDR2 SYDVKM. The CDR3 region is CASSLLTDFANTEAFF. The DNA for the CDR3 is TGTGCCAGCAGTTTACTGACAGACTTCGCGAACACTGAAGCTTTCTTT.

Only a few counts were recorded for this clone. V usage is TRBV4-1 and J usage is TRBJ1-1; TRBD1 matches at 7 bases. V lost 2 bases to trimming and J lost 3 bases; unmatched junction nucleotides: 3. The CDR3 is made up of 14 amino acids. The germline CDR1 and CDR2 sequences are MGHRA and YSYEKL. CDR3 DNA: TGCGCCAGCAGCCAACAACAGGGGTACACTGAAGCTTTCTTT. Translation: CASSQQQGYTEAFF.

The gene calls are TRBV27 and TRBJ2-7; 8 bases are a match to TRBD2. The germline CDR1 and CDR2 sequences are MNHEY and SMNVEV (reference sequence). CDR3 size: 14 residues. Trimming removed 2 bases from V and 6 bases from J; junction bases left unmatched: 6. As DNA, the CDR3 is TGTGCCAGCAGTTTAGCGGGAGGCCCCCCCGAGCAGTACTTC. It specifies CASSLAGGPPEQYF.

The V gene is TRBV6-1, the J gene TRBJ1-5; 9 bases are shared with TRBD1. The trim removed 3 bases at V and 7 bases at J, leaving 13 bases unmatched. CDR3 length: 17 amino acids. CDR1 is MNHNS and CDR2 is SASEGT in the germline V gene. The CDR3, as DNA: TGTGCCAGCAGTGACGCTACAGGGGGCCGGGGGATCCAGCCCCAGCATTTT. This sequence encodes CASSDATGGRGIQPQHF.

The J gene is TRBJ2-4, the V gene TRBV5-6, with 7 nucleotides matching TRBD1. The CDR3 runs 13 residues. With 6 bases clipped from V and 7 bases from J, the junction kept 7 bases outside the gene matches. From germline, CDR1 is SGHDT and CDR2 YYEEEE. CDR3 nucleotide sequence: TGTGCCAGCAAAGGGGGCAGTGTGAACATTCAGTACTTC. It encodes CASKGGSVNIQYF.

On this clone itself: This specimen includes other DNA sequences encoding the same CDR3. The chain couples TRBV27 to TRBJ2-7; 7 bases are shared with TRBD1. V was clipped by 5 bases and J by 4 bases; unmatched bases: 5. The CDR3 has 13 residues. Germline V lookup: CDR1 MNHEY, CDR2 SMNVEV (reference sequence). CDR3: CASSLGTEYEQYF. The CDR3 DNA reads TGTGCCAGCAGTCTAGGGACAGAGTACGAGCAGTACTTC.

This clone has a handful of counts. The genes are TRBV5-1 and TRBJ1-2; 9 bases align to TRBD1. This CDR3 comprises 14 residues. Germline CDR1 SGHRS, CDR2 YFSETQ. The trim removed 1 base at V and 8 bases at J, leaving 6 bases unmatched. The CDR3 protein is CASSLLRTGVGYTF. For the CDR3, the DNA is TGCGCCAGCAGCTTGTTACGGACAGGGGTAGGCTACACCTTC.